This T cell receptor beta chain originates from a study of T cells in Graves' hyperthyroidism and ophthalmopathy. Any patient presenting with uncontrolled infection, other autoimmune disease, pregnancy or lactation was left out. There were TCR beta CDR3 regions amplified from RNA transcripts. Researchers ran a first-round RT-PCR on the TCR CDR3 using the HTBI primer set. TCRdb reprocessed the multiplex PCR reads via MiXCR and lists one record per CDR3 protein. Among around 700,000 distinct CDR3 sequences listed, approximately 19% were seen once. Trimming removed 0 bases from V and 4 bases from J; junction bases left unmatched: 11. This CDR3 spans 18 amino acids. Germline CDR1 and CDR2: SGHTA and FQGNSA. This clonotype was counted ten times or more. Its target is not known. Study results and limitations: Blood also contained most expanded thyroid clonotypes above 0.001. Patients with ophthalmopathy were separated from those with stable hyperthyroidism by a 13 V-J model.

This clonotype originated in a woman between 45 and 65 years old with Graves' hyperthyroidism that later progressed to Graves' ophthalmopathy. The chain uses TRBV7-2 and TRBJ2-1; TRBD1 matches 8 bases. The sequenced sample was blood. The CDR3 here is CASSLAGAGGAGYNEQFF. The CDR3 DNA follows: TGTGCCAGCAGCTTAGCCGGTGCAGGGGGCGCGGGTTACAATGAGCAGTTCTTC.